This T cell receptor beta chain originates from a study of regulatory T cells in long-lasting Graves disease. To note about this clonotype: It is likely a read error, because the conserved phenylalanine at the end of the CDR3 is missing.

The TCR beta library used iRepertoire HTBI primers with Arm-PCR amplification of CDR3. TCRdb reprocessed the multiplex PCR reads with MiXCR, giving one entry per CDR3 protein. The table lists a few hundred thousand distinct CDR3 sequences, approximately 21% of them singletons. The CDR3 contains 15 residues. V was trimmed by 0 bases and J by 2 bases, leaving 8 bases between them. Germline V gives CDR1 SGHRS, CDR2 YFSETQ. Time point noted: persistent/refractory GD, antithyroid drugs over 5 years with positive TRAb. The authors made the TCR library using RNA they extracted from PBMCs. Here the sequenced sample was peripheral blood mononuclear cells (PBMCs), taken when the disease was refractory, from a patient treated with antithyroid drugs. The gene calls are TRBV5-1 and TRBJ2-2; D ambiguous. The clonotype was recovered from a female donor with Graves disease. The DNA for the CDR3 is TGCGCCAGCAGCTTGGGTGTGTTAAACACCGGGGAGCTGTTTTCT. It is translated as CASSLGVLNTGELFS.